These 7 T cell receptor beta chains originate from one sample sequenced in a study of T cell responses to AZD1222 COVID-19 vaccine (dated by TCRdb to about 2021). Interpreted using the paper, the time point label stands for: baseline before first vaccination. The library relied on the immunoSEQ multiplex PCR assay. Sourced from immuneACCESS, this table was stored by TCRdb with only in-frame sequences that have V and J called. A share of the clones is absent; for the studies checked, an unresolved V gene accounts for under half, and the remainder has no known explanation. A total of over 95,000 clones appear in this sample, 70% to 90% of them only once. The top ten constitute roughly 2.9% of the sample. The specimen comprised peripheral blood, sampled on day 0 of AZD1222 vaccination. Source of these receptors: an adult in good health.

This sequence joins TRBV7-9 and TRBJ1-5, with D maybe TRBD1 (6 bases). Looked up from germline, CDR1 is SEHNR and CDR2 is FQNEAQ (reference sequence). The V end lost 6 bases, the J end lost 9 bases, and 18 bases lay between the germline ends. This CDR3 has 14 residues. The CDR3 DNA follows: TGTGCCAGCAGTAACACAGGGATGGGACGGCCCCAGCATTTT. It encodes CASSNTGMGRPQHF.

This clone is a singleton in its sample. The V and J genes are TRBV19 and TRBJ1-2; D remains ambiguous. Deletions cut 1 base from V and 0 bases from J, with 9 bases between. Germline V gene lookup returns CDR1 LNHDA and CDR2 SQIVND (reference sequence). This CDR3 region has 15 residues. The CDR3 region has the DNA TGTGCCAGTAGTATAGTGGCAGGTCCTAACTATGGCTACACCTTC. Amino acids: CASSIVAGPNYGYTF.

This chain links TRBV6-4 with TRBJ2-3; perhaps TRBD1 as D (5 bases). This CDR3 contains 18 residues. CDR1 MRHNA and CDR2 SNTAGT come from the germline V gene. Trimming cost V 7 bases and J 4 bases, with 27 bases left between them. CDR3 nucleotide sequence: TGTGCCAGCACCTTGGCCCCCGACAGCCCTCAGATAGCAGATACGCAGTATTTT. Protein product: CASTLAPDSPQIADTQYF.

DNA of the CDR3: TGCGCCAGCAGCTTGGCGGGGGATCGTTCCTACAATGAGCAGTTCTTC. This codes for CASSLAGDRSYNEQFF. This chain links TRBV5-1 with TRBJ2-1, with TRBD2 as a possible D gene (6 bases). This CDR3 region has 16 residues. Germline-derived CDR1 and CDR2 are SGHRS and YFSETQ. Trimming took 0 bases from V and 1 from J, leaving 11 bases between them. Supplemented by reference TRBV5-1 and TRBJ2-1, the full variable domain reads KAGVTQTPRYLIKTRGQQVTLSCSPISGHRSVSWYQQTPGQGLQFLFEYFSETQRNKGNFPGRFSGRQFSNSRSEMNVSTLELGDSALYLCASSLAGDRSYNEQFFGPGTRLTVL.

The rearrangement links TRBV5-4 to TRBJ2-2; no clear D. Trimming removed 3 bases from V and 5 bases from J, with 11 bases in between. The CDR3 spans 14 residues. CDR1 SGHNT and CDR2 YYREEE come from the germline V gene (reference sequence). CDR3 sequence: CASSSPVETGELFF. CDR3 DNA sequence: TGTGCCAGCAGCTCCCCGGTGGAGACCGGGGAGCTGTTTTTT.

This chain uses TRBV4-3 with TRBJ2-1; the D is unclear. Germline values: CDR1 LGHNA, CDR2 YSLEER. Trimming took off 1 base at V and 0 bases at J, with 10 bases between the two ends. The CDR3 totals 16 residues. The CDR3 reads CASSQAGGNSYNEQFF. The CDR3 bases are TGCGCCAGCAGCCAAGCGGGTGGTAACTCCTACAATGAGCAGTTCTTC.

This chain links TRBV11-2 with TRBJ2-1; no clear D gene. CDR1 and CDR2 from the germline V gene are SGHAT and FQNNGV. Trimming removed 4 bases at V and 3 bases at J, with 19 bases between. This CDR3 is built from 17 residues. In DNA form, the CDR3 reads TGTGCCAGCAGCTATGTTGGTAGTAAGAGGCTCTACAATGAGCAGTTCTTC. Protein: CASSYVGSKRLYNEQFF.